The clone carrying this TCR beta chain has ten or more counts. Its target is unknown. These data are taken from a study of T cells in Graves' hyperthyroidism and ophthalmopathy. Those with hyperthyroidism were 18 to 65 years old, newly diagnosed, and ill for under 2 months. Exclusion of patients followed from uncontrolled infection, other autoimmune disease, pregnancy or lactation. Isolation of PBMCs was performed on around 9.3 ml fresh peripheral blood. The CDR3 regions of TCR beta were amplified from RNA transcripts. HTBI primers were employed in a first-round RT-PCR of the TCR CDR3. TCRdb used MiXCR to reprocess the multiplex PCR reads, holding one entry per CDR3 protein. This table holds some 700,000 distinct CDR3 sequences, approximately 15% found once. CDR3 length: 14 residues. Germline values: CDR1 SGHRS, CDR2 YFSETQ. The germline V and J ends were trimmed by 1 base and 5 bases, with 10 bases remaining between them.

Study conclusions and caveats: Through a model of 13 V-J features, ophthalmopathy was separated from stable hyperthyroidism.

The rearrangement joins TRBV5-1 to TRBJ2-1, with D hard to call. The TCR originated in a middle-aged man with Graves' hyperthyroidism. Source material: blood. CDR3 DNA sequence: TGCGCCAGCAGCTTGTGGCTCCCAGACAATGAGCAGTTCTTC. Its translation is CASSLWLPDNEQFF.